This TCR beta chain was recovered during a study of T cell responses to AZD1222 COVID-19 vaccine. Regarding the study as a whole: Reportedly, nearly half of unique spike TCRs recognized epitopes outside B.1.351/B.1.1.7 mutations.

A word on this clone: Its antigen is not known.

V gave up 4 bases and J gave up 5 bases; unmatched junction bases: 10. This CDR3 comprises 14 residues. CDR1 is SQVTM and CDR2 is ANQGSEA in the germline V gene. TCRdb's table, derived via immunoSEQ multiplex PCR, lists solely in-frame clones and lacks some. Among some 120,000 clones listed, about 80% were seen once. V gene TRBV29-1 combines with J gene TRBJ2-5, with TRBD1 identical over 7 bases. The sequencing here drew on peripheral blood, taken on day 0 of AZD1222 vaccination. The receptor was isolated from an adult in good health. The CDR3 DNA is TGCAGCGTTGCCCCCCAACAGGGGTGGGAGACCCAGTACTTC. Translating it yields CSVAPQQGWETQYF.